The sequence of this T cell receptor beta chain was determined in a study of blood T cell repertoires in COVID-19. Study details: Collection of acute and convalescent COVID-19 samples took place in the United States, Italy and Spain. Sample material is recorded as cDNA or gDNA derived from T cells, B-cell-depleted T cells, or PBMCs.

V was cut by 6 bases and J by 4 bases, with 12 bases left in between. CDR3 length: 13 residues. Germline CDR1 MNHEY, CDR2 SVGAGI. Some clones are missing from TCRdb's copy, which holds only in-frame ones; the method was immunoSEQ multiplex PCR. This table holds roughly 140,000 clones, around 80% found once. This clone was recorded only once. Recruitment covered about 25 US areas and drew participants whose ages spanned about 18 to 90 years. The receptor was derived from a man aged 45-60 years who had recovered from COVID-19. The sample consisted of PBMCs or T cells enriched from blood (not recorded which). The chain couples TRBV6-5 to TRBJ1-2, with D perhaps matching TRBD1 (6 bases). CDR3 nucleotide sequence: TGTGCCAGCAGCTCGACAGGTCCCTATGGCTACACCTTC. Protein: CASSSTGPYGYTF.